The present entry profiles one T cell receptor (beta chain) with its context. Its cognate antigen is unknown. PCR involved 60 Vbeta and 13 Jbeta primers. Some clones are missing from TCRdb's copy, which holds only in-frame ones; the method was immunoSEQ multiplex PCR. This table has about 140,000 clones, about 85% appearing once. The sample is drawn from a study of cytomegalovirus exposure and HLA in healthy donors. Looking at the study overall: Researchers previously reported finding 90 million to 130 million unique TCR beta sequences from some 180 million T cells. Of around 400 genotyped donors, roughly 81% grouped in the Caucasian-associated ancestry cluster.

Study results and limitations: V- and J-gene trimming in TCR beta was tied to a missense DCLRE1C variant by an analysis performed later.

This CDR3 region has 15 residues. V lost 7 bases, J lost 5 bases, and 20 bases lay in between. CDR1 is MRHNA, CDR2 SNTAGT, per germline. Sequenced material: PBMCs. The chain has TRBV6-4 and TRBJ1-2; D unclear. The source is a female donor in good health and CMV-seronegative. CDR3 sequence: CASTGDEEGEYGYTF. As DNA, the CDR3 is TGTGCCAGCACCGGAGATGAGGAGGGTGAGTATGGCTACACCTTC.